This TCR beta chain appears in the sequencing data of a study of T cells in Graves' hyperthyroidism and ophthalmopathy. The study, taken as a whole, reports: Among clonotypes expanded in thyroid above 0.001, most were also found in blood.

RNA transcripts served as the template for amplifying TCR beta CDR3 regions. First-round RT-PCR targeting the TCR CDR3 was performed with the HTBI primer set. MiXCR, run by TCRdb on the multiplex PCR reads, gives a single entry per CDR3 protein. The profile shows about 740,000 distinct CDR3 sequences, 13% to 15% of them singletons. Used for diagnoses were clinical symptoms, serum thyroxine and TRAb, thyroid ultrasound and orbital computed tomography. About 9.4 ml fresh peripheral blood yielded the PBMCs. Regarding this clonotype: The antigen remains unidentified.

CDR3 length: 19 amino acids. Trimming removed 2 bases at V and 1 base at J, with 21 bases between. CDR1 and CDR2 from the germline V gene are SGHVS and FNYEAQ. Sample: blood. This rearrangement joins TRBV7-6 to TRBJ2-4; unclear D gene. This TCR was sampled from a woman aged 18-29 years with Graves' hyperthyroidism. The CDR3 reads CASSLSYPQWVLAKNIQYF. CDR3 DNA sequence: TGTGCCAGCAGCTTATCCTATCCACAGTGGGTACTGGCCAAAAACATTCAGTACTTC.